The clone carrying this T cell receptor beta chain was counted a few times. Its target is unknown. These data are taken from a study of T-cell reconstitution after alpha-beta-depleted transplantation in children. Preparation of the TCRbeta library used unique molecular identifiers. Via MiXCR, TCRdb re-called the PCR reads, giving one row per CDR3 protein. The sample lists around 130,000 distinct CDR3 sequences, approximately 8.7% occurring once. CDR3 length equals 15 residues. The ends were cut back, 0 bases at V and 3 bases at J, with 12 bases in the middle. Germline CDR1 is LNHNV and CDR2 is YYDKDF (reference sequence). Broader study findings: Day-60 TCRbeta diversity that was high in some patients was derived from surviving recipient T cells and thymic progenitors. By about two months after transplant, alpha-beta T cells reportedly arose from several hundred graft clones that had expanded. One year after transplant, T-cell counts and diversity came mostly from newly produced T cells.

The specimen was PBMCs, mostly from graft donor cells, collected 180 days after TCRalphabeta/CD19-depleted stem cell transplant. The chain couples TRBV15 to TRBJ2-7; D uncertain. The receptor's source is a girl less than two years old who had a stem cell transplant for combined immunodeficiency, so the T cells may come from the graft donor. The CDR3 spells CATSRDLSALYEQYF. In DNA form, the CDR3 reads TGTGCCACCAGCAGAGATTTATCGGCACTCTACGAGCAGTACTTC.